One T cell receptor (beta chain) is described in this entry. What it binds is not known. This entry is derived from a study of cytomegalovirus exposure and HLA in healthy donors. Whole-study context: HLA-typed donors were the source of tens of millions of unique TCRs held in an early data release. Overall study findings and caveats: Among immune exposure information, only CMV serostatus was available. Excluded: some indistinguishable V segments such as TRBV6-2 and TRBV6-3.

The CDR3 is 14 residues long. Germline V gene sequence: CDR1 SGHRS, CDR2 YFSETQ. Trimming left V 0 bases short and J 5 bases short, with 11 bases between. PCR primers comprised 60 Vbeta and 13 Jbeta primers. TCRdb's table, derived via immunoSEQ multiplex PCR, lists solely in-frame clones and lacks some. Here the sample spans fewer than 200,000 clones, approximately 75% being singletons. The sequence derives from a girl aged 10-17 years in good health and CMV-seronegative. Sequencing used PBMCs. The rearrangement uses TRBV5-1 and TRBJ1-1, with D unresolved. In DNA form, the CDR3 reads TGCGCCAGCAGCTTGGATGCGGGTGAGACTGAAGCTTTCTTT. It codes for CASSLDAGETEAFF.